These T cell receptor beta chains were read from a single sample in a study of T cell responses to AZD1222 COVID-19 vaccine. TCRdb keeps only in-frame clones here, not all; method: immunoSEQ multiplex PCR. The sample comprises fewer than 150,000 clones, about 92% of which are singletons, and 4.5% to 5.5% rests with the top ten. The material sequenced was peripheral blood, taken on day 0 of AZD1222 vaccination. These receptors were taken from an adult in good health. CDR3s include the opening cysteine and the closing phenylalanine or tryptophan. The order of the fields is J gene, D gene, V gene, clone size, CDR3 protein, CDR3 DNA. A D gene is named only where the DNA matches it firmly. A row's size may be missing; if present it is once, few, many or a size class.

TRBJ1-2 - TRBV30 - CAWSPQNYGYTF TGTGCCTGGAGTCCACAGAACTATGGCTACACCTTC
TRBJ1-3 - TRBV7-8 - CASRVGSNSGNTIYF TGTGCCAGCAGGGTTGGATCGAACTCTGGAAACACCATATATTTT
TRBJ1-2 - TRBV6-6 - CASSYTTGQYGYTF TGTGCCAGCAGTTACACGACTGGGCAATATGGCTACACCTTC
TRBJ2-7 - TRBV25-1 - CASSEGLASYEQYF TGTGCCAGCAGTGAGGGGCTAGCCTCCTACGAGCAGTACTTC
TRBJ1-2 - TRBV3-1/TRBV3-2 few CASSQVPAGSYGYTF TGTGCCAGCAGCCAAGTACCCGCAGGGAGCTATGGCTACACCTTC
TRBJ1-5 - TRBV4-3 - CASSQVMESNQPQHF TGCGCCAGCAGCCAAGTAATGGAAAGCAATCAGCCCCAGCATTTT
TRBJ1-6 - TRBV7-2 - CASSLEPARDSPLHF TGTGCCAGCAGCTTAGAACCGGCGAGGGATTCACCCCTCCACTTT
TRBJ2-2 TRBD2 TRBV7-3 - CASSSHSRLALDTGELFF TGTGCCAGCAGCTCCCATAGTCGACTAGCGCTCGACACCGGGGAGCTGTTTTTT
TRBJ2-5 TRBD1 TRBV7-2 - CASSLEGGQGETQYF TGTGCCAGCAGCTTAGAAGGGGGACAGGGGGAGACCCAGTACTTC
TRBJ2-7 - TRBV15 - CATSRVAPRGFYEQYF TGTGCCACCAGCAGAGTTGCCCCTCGGGGTTTCTACGAGCAGTACTTC
TRBJ2-7 TRBD2 TRBV12-3/TRBV12-4 - CASRWGGGYEQYF TGTGCCAGCAGGTGGGGCGGGGGCTACGAGCAGTACTTC
TRBJ2-1 TRBD2 TRBV9 - CASSANSGTSGEQFF TGTGCCAGCAGCGCCAACTCCGGGACTAGCGGGGAGCAGTTCTTC
TRBJ2-3 TRBD1 TRBV7-2 - CASSHRQGATDTQYF TGTGCCAGCAGCCACCGACAGGGAGCGACAGATACGCAGTATTTT
TRBJ2-1 - TRBV4-2 - CASSQDDRHGGRPYNEQFF TGTGCCAGCAGCCAAGATGATCGGCATGGCGGGCGACCCTACAATGAGCAGTTCTTC
TRBJ1-6 - TRBV4-1 - CASSQDQPLSRLYSPLHF TGCGCCAGCAGCCAAGATCAACCGTTGTCCAGGCTATATTCACCCCTCCACTTT
TRBJ2-7 - TRBV4-2 - CASSQAGAYYEQYF TGTGCCAGCAGCCAAGCAGGGGCTTACTACGAGCAGTACTTC
TRBJ1-1 - TRBV12-3/TRBV12-4 once CASSWNTEAFF TGTGCCAGCAGTTGGAACACTGAAGCTTTCTTT
TRBJ1-5 - TRBV6-5 - CASSYSEGGQPQHF TGTGCCAGCAGTTACTCGGAGGGGGGTCAGCCCCAGCATTTT
TRBJ2-5 - TRBV5-1 - CASSASIAGTRETQYF TGCGCCAGCAGCGCCTCAATTGCGGGAACTAGAGAGACCCAGTACTTC
TRBJ1-1 - TRBV7-9 - CASSRGPNTEAFF TGTGCCAGCAGCCGGGGGCCGAACACTGAAGCTTTCTTT
TRBJ2-2 TRBD2 TRBV19 - CASSIPGRAVELFF TGTGCCAGTAGTATTCCCGGGAGGGCCGTGGAGCTGTTTTTT
TRBJ1-2 - TRBV6-5 - CASSYRRDNNGYTF TGTGCCAGCAGTTACCGAAGGGATAATAATGGCTACACCTTC
TRBJ2-1 - TRBV10-1 - CASSSEYEQFF TGCGCCAGCAGTTCCGAGTATGAGCAGTTCTTC
TRBJ1-6 - TRBV10-3 - CATTRDTDNSPLHF TGTGCCACCACCCGGGACACAGATAATTCACCCCTCCACTTT
TRBJ2-7 TRBD2 TRBV4-3 - CASSQGSGPHYEQYF TGCGCCAGCAGCCAAGGTAGCGGGCCCCACTACGAGCAGTACTTC
TRBJ2-3 TRBD1 TRBV14 - CASSQEAGTAYTDTQYF TGTGCCAGCAGCCAAGAGGCCGGGACAGCATACACAGATACGCAGTATTTT
TRBJ2-7 - TRBV6-2/TRBV6-3 - CASSYDSPGDEQYF TGTGCCAGCAGTTACGACAGCCCAGGTGACGAGCAGTACTTC
TRBJ1-4 - TRBV5-1 - CASRKMGDANEKLFF TGCGCCAGCAGGAAGATGGGGGACGCTAATGAAAAACTGTTTTTT
TRBJ2-7 - TRBV10-3 - CAISEPPAGRNEQYF TGTGCCATCAGTGAGCCCCCGGCGGGGAGGAACGAGCAGTACTTC
TRBJ2-2 - TRBV6-5 - CASQPGVGRTGELFF TGTGCCAGCCAGCCCGGAGTAGGGAGGACCGGGGAGCTGTTTTTT